Below are 10 T cell receptor beta chains sequenced from a single sample in a study of blood T cell repertoires in COVID-19. The method was immunoSEQ multiplex PCR; TCRdb's version includes in-frame clones alone and lacks a portion of them. The repertoire holds approximately 200,000 clones, with 86% as singletons. The sequenced sample consisted of PBMCs or T cells enriched from blood (not recorded which). These receptors were taken from a woman aged 25 to 39 who had recovered from COVID-19.

The chain couples TRBV5-4 to TRBJ2-7; 7 bases agree with TRBD2. The CDR3 consists of 15 residues. CDR1 is SGHNT, CDR2 YYREEE, per germline (reference sequence). V gave up 2 bases and J gave up 4 bases; unmatched junction bases: 9. CDR3 DNA sequence: TGTGCCAGCAGCTTCAGAGCGGGATCCAAGTACGAGCAGTACTTC. Protein: CASSFRAGSKYEQYF.

This chain joins TRBV19 and TRBJ1-3; a possible D gene is TRBD1 (5 bases). V was shortened by 6 bases and J by 4 bases, with 7 bases between the two germline ends. The CDR3 runs 12 residues. Germline V gene data show CDR1 as LNHDA and CDR2 as SQIVND (reference sequence). Here the CDR3 reads CASRTEGNTIYF. The CDR3 DNA reads as TGTGCCAGTAGGACAGAAGGAAACACCATATATTTT.

J is TRBJ1-5 and V is TRBV21-1; the D call TRBD1 from the table was never checked on the DNA. TRBV21-1 is a pseudogene segment. CDR3 length: 19 residues. CDR3: CASSPDRDRGRNSNQPQHF. The CDR3 DNA is TGTGCCAGCAGCCCTGACCGGGACAGGGGCAGGAATAGCAATCAGCCCCAGCATTTT.

V usage is TRBV5-4 and J usage is TRBJ2-1, with 7 bases matching TRBD2. CDR3 length: 16 residues. The V gene's germline CDR1 is SGHNT and CDR2 YYREEE (reference sequence). The trim removed 4 bases at V and 0 bases at J, leaving 7 bases unmatched. CDR3 DNA: TGTGCCAGCAGCCCCCGGGGGGTAAGCTCCTACAATGAGCAGTTCTTC. This codes for CASSPRGVSSYNEQFF.

In this sample, this clone turned up once. The V call is TRBV28, the J call TRBJ2-7, with 8 bases that match TRBD2. Trimming removed 8 bases from V and 3 bases from J; junction bases left unmatched: 6. CDR3 size: 13 residues. The V gene's germline CDR1 is MDHEN and CDR2 SYDVKM. Here the CDR3 reads CASGGLVDYEQYF. The CDR3 nucleotides read TGTGCCAGCGGGGGACTAGTCGACTACGAGCAGTACTTC.

This chain uses TRBV2 with TRBJ2-5; no clear D gene. The V gene lost 6 bases and the J gene lost 1 base, with 9 bases spanning the gap. The CDR3 consists of 13 residues. Germline CDR1 and CDR2: SNHLY and FYNNEI. DNA of the CDR3: TGTGCCAGCAGCCAGGAACGCCAAGAGACCCAGTACTTC. It is translated as CASSQERQETQYF.

This chain uses TRBV7-9 with TRBJ1-2; TRBD1 aligns across 10 bases. The CDR3 has 18 amino acids. V was pared by 0 bases and J by 3 bases, with 10 bases of the junction left unmatched. Per germline, CDR1 SEHNR and CDR2 FQNEAQ (reference sequence). The CDR3 nucleotides are TGTGCCAGCAGCTTAGCCGGCCCCCGGGACAGGGGATACTATGGCTACACCTTC. Translation: CASSLAGPRDRGYYGYTF.

This rearrangement joins TRBV4-1 to TRBJ1-4; 7 bases are a match to TRBD1. CDR1 is MGHRA and CDR2 is YSYEKL in the germline V gene. The V segment lost 4 bases and the J segment 8 bases; nucleotides outside the gene matches: 10. This CDR3 spans 15 amino acids. The CDR3 protein is CASSPIGAGGEKLFF. The CDR3 DNA is TGCGCCAGCAGCCCCATTGGGGCAGGGGGAGAAAAACTGTTTTTT.

This chain joins TRBV28 and TRBJ1-5; tentative D call: TRBD1 (6 bases). CDR1 and CDR2 from the germline V gene are MDHEN and SYDVKM. The CDR3 is 18 amino acids. Trimming stripped 7 bases from V and 0 bases from J, with 22 bases between. The CDR3, as DNA: TGTGCCAGCACCCGTATGGGCAGGGGCCTTGATAGCAATCAGCCCCAGCATTTT. Encoded protein: CASTRMGRGLDSNQPQHF. Full variable domain (remainder filled in from reference TRBV28 and TRBJ1-5): DVKVTQSSRYLVKRTGEKVFLECVQDMDHENMFWYRQDPGLGLRLIYFSYDVKMKEKGDIPEGYSVSREKKERFSLILESASTNQTSMYLCASTRMGRGLDSNQPQHFGDGTRLSIL.

This sequence joins TRBV19 and TRBJ2-2; 9 bases line up with TRBD1. The trim removed 5 bases at V and 3 bases at J, leaving 10 bases unmatched. CDR1 and CDR2 (germline): LNHDA, SQIVND (reference sequence). CDR3 length: 17 amino acids. In DNA form, the CDR3 reads TGTGCCAGTAGTCAACGACCGGGACAGGGATACACCGGGGAGCTGTTTTTT. Its translation is CASSQRPGQGYTGELFF.